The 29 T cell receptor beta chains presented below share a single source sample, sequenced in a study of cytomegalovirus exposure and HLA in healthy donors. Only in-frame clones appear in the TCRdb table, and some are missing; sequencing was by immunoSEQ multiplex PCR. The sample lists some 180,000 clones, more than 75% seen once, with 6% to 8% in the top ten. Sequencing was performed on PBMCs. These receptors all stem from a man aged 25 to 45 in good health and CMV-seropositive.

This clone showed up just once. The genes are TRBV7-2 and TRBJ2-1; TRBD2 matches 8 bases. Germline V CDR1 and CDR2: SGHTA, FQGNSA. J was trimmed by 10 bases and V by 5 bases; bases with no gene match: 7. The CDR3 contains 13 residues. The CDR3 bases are TGTGCCAGCAGCCCCGGGAGGGCGGGCGAGCAGTTCTTC. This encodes CASSPGRAGEQFF.

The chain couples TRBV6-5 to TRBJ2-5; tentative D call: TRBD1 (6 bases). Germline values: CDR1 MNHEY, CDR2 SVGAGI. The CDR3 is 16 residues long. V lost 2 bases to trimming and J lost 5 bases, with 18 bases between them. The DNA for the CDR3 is TGTGCCAGCAGTTACGTGGGGGCCAAAGGGATCGAGACCCAGTACTTC. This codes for CASSYVGAKGIETQYF.

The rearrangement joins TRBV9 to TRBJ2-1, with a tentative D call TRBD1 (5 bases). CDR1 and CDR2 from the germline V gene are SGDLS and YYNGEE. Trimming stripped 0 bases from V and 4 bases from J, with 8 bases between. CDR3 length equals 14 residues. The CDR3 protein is CASSVGQTYNEQFF. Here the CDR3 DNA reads TGTGCCAGCAGCGTAGGACAGACTTACAATGAGCAGTTCTTC.

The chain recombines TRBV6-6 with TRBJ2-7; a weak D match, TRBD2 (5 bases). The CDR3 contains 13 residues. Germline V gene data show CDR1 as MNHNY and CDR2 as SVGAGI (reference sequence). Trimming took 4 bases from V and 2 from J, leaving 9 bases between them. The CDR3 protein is CASSSRAPYEQYF. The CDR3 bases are TGTGCCAGCAGTTCGAGGGCCCCCTACGAGCAGTACTTC.

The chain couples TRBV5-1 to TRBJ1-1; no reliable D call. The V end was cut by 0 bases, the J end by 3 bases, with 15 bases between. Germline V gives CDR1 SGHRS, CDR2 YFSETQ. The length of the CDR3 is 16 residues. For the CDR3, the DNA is TGCGCCAGCAGCTTGGTGTCAGCGGGGAGACACACTGAAGCTTTCTTT. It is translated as CASSLVSAGRHTEAFF.

CDR3 amino acids: CASRVPGGEQYF. CDR3 nucleotide sequence: TGTGCCAGCAGGGTTCCGGGGGGAGAGCAGTACTTC. This rearrangement joins TRBV7-6 to TRBJ2-7; 7 nucleotides align to TRBD2. V was pared by 6 bases and J by 7 bases, with 6 bases of the junction left unmatched. This CDR3 is built from 12 residues. Germline CDR1 is SGHVS and CDR2 is FNYEAQ.

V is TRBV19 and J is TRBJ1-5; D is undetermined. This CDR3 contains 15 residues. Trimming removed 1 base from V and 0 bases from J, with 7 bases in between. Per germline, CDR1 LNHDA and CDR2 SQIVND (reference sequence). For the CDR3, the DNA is TGTGCCAGTAGTATAGGAGGCGGTAGCAATCAGCCCCAGCATTTT. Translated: CASSIGGGSNQPQHF.

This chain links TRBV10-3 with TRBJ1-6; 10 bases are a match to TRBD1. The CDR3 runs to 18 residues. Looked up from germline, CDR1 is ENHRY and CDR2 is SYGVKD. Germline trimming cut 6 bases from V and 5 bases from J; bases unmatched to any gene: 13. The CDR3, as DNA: TGTGCCATCAGGGAACCTTTCGGGACAGGGGTGGATAATTCACCCCTCCACTTT. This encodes CAIREPFGTGVDNSPLHF.

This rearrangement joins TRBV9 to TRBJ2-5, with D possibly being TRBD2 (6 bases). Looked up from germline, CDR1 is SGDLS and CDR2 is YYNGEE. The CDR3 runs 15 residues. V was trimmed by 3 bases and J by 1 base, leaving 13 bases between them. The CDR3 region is CASSAWRGGQETQYF. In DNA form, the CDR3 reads TGTGCCAGCAGCGCCTGGAGGGGCGGCCAAGAGACCCAGTACTTC. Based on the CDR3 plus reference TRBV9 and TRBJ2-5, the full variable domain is DSGVTQTPKHLITATGQRVTLRCSPRSGDLSVYWYQQSLDQGLQFLIQYYNGEERAKGNILERFSAQQFPDLHSELNLSSLELGDSALYFCASSAWRGGQETQYFGPGTRLLVL.

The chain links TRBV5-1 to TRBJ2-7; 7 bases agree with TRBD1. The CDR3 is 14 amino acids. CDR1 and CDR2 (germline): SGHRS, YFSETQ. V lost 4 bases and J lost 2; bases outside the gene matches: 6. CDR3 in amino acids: CASSQETGTYEQYF. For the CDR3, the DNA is TGCGCCAGCAGCCAGGAGACAGGGACCTACGAGCAGTACTTC.

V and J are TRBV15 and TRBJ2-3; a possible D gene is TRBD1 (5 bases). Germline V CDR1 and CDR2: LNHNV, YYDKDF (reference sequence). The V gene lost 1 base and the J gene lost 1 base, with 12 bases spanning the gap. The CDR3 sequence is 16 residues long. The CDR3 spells CATSRGRQSRTDTQYF. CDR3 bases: TGTGCCACCAGCAGAGGTCGACAGAGTCGCACAGATACGCAGTATTTT.

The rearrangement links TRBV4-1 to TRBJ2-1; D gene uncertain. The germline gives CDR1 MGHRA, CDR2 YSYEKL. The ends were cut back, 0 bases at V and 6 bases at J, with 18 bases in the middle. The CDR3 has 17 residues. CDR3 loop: CASSQEPRVSIVNEQFF. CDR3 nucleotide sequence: TGCGCCAGCAGCCAAGAACCCCGGGTGTCGATTGTCAATGAGCAGTTCTTC.

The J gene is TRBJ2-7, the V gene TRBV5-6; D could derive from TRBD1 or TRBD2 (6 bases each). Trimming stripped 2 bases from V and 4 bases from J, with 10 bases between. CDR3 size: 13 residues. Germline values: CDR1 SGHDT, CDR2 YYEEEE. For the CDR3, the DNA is TGTGCCAGCAGCTTTGGAGGGGGATACGAGCAGTACTTC. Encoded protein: CASSFGGGYEQYF.

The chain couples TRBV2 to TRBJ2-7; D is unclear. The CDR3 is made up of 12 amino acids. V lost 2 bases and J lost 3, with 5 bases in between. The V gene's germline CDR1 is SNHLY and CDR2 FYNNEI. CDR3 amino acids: CASSENHYEQYF. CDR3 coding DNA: TGTGCCAGCAGTGAAAATCACTACGAGCAGTACTTC.

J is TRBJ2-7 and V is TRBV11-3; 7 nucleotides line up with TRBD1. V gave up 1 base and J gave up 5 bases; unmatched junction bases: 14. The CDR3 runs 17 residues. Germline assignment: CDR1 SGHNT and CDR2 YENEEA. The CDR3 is CASSLGIGDSLEDEQYF. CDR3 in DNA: TGTGCCAGCAGCTTAGGGATTGGGGACAGTTTAGAGGACGAGCAGTACTTC.

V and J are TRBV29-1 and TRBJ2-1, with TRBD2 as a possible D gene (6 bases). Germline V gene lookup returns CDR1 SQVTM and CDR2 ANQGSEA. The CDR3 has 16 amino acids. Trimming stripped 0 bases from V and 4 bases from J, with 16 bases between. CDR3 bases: TGCAGCGTTGAAGATCAGGGACTCCCGGATTACAATGAGCAGTTCTTC. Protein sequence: CSVEDQGLPDYNEQFF.

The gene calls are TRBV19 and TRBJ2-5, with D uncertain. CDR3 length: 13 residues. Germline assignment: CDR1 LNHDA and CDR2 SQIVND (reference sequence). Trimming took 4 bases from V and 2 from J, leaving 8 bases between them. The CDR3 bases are TGTGCCAGTAGTACGGCAGCTCAAGAGACCCAGTACTTC. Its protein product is CASSTAAQETQYF.

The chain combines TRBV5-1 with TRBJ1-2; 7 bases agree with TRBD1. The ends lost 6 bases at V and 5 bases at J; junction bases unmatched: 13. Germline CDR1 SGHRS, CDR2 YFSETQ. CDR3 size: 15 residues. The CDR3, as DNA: TGCGCCAGCACCCTTTCCCCGGGACAGAAATATGGCTACACCTTC. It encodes CASTLSPGQKYGYTF.

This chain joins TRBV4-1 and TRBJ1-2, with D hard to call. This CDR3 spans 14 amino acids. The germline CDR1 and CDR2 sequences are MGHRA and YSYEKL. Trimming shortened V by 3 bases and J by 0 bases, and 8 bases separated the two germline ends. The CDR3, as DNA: TGCGCCAGCAGCCAGACGGTCACTAACTATGGCTACACCTTC. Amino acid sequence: CASSQTVTNYGYTF.

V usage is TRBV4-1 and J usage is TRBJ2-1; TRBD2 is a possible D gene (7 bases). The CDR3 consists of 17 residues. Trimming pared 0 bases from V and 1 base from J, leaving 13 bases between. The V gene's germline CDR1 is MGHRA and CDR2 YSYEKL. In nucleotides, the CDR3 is TGCGCCAGCAGCCAAGAGGCGGGGGCGCGGTCCTACAATGAGCAGTTCTTC. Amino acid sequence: CASSQEAGARSYNEQFF.

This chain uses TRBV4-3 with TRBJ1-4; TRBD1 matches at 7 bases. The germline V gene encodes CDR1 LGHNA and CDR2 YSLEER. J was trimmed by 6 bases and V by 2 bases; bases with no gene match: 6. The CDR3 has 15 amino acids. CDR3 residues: CASSQNRGFDEKLFF. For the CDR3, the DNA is TGCGCCAGCAGCCAAAACAGGGGATTTGATGAAAAACTGTTTTTT.

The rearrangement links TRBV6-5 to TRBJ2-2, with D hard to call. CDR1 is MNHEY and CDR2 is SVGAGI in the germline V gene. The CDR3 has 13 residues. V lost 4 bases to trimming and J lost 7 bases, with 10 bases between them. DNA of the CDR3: TGTGCCAGCAGTTCAGTCTACCACGGGGAGCTGTTTTTT. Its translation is CASSSVYHGELFF.

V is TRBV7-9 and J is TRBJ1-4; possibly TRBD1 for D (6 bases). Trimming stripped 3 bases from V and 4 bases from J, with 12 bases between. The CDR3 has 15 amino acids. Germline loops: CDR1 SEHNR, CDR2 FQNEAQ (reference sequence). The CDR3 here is CASSFTGHFNEKLFF. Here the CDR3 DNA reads TGTGCCAGCAGCTTTACGGGACACTTTAATGAAAAACTGTTTTTT.

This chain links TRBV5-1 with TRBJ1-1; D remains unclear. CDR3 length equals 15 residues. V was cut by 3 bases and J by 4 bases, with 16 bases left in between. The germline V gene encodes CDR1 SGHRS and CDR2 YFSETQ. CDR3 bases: TGCGCCAGCAGCTCCCTTGGGGTTGGATCCACTGAAGCTTTCTTT. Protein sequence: CASSSLGVGSTEAFF. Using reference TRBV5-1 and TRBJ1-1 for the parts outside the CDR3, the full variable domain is KAGVTQTPRYLIKTRGQQVTLSCSPISGHRSVSWYQQTPGQGLQFLFEYFSETQRNKGNFPGRFSGRQFSNSRSEMNVSTLELGDSALYLCASSSLGVGSTEAFFGQGTRLTVV.

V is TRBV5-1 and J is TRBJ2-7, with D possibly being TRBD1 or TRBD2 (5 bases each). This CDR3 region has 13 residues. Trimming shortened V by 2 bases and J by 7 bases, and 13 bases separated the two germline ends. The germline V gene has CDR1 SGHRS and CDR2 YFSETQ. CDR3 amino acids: CASSLEGMGEQYF. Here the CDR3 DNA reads TGCGCCAGCAGCTTAGAGGGGATGGGGGAGCAGTACTTC.

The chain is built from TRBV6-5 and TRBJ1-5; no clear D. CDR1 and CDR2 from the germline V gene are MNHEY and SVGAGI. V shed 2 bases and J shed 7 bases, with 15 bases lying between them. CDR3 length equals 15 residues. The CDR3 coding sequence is TGTGCCAGCAGTTACGGGCCAGACGGTAGGCAGCCCCAGCATTTT. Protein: CASSYGPDGRQPQHF.

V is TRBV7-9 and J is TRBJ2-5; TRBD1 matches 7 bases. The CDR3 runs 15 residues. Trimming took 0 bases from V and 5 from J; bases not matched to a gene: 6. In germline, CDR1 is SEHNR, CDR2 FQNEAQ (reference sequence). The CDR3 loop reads CASSLAVQGVETQYF. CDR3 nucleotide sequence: TGTGCCAGCAGCTTAGCGGTTCAGGGGGTCGAGACCCAGTACTTC.

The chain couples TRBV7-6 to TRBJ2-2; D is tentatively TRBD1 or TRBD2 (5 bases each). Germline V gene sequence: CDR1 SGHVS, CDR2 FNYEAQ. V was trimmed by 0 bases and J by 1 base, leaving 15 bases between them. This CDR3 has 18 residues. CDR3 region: CASSLALTGTQNTGELFF. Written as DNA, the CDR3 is TGTGCCAGCAGCTTAGCCCTAACCGGGACCCAGAACACCGGGGAGCTGTTTTTT.

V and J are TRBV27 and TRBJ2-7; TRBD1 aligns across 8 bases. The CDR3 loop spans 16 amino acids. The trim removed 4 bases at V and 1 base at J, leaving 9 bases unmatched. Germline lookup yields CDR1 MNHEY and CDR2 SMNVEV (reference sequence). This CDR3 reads CASSSDRGSVSYEQYF. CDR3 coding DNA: TGTGCCAGCAGTTCTGACAGGGGATCGGTGTCCTACGAGCAGTACTTC.